The clone carrying this T cell receptor beta chain was seen many times. Its antigen is currently unknown. This specimen belongs to a study of regulatory T cells in long-lasting Graves disease. About the study: Treatment with antithyroid drugs for over 5 years, together with positive TSH receptor antibodies, meant persistent Graves' disease.

V lost 6 bases, J lost 0 bases, and 5 bases lay in between. This CDR3 is built from 12 residues. Study-wide findings and caveats: TRBV28 was favored in persistent disease, as were TRBJ1-2 and TRBJ2-5. TCR diversity in persistent Graves' patients was below that of newly diagnosed ones.

The sample's time point: persistent/refractory GD, antithyroid drugs over 5 years with positive TRAb. Generation of the TCR library employed RNA extracted from PBMCs. An endocrinology department in Xi'an, China, supplied the patients. The authors built TCR beta libraries using iRepertoire HTBI primers and Arm-PCR of CDR3 regions. TCRdb passed the multiplex PCR reads through MiXCR, listing each CDR3 protein once. Here the sample spans under 350,000 distinct CDR3 sequences, roughly a fifth being singletons. The specimen comprised peripheral blood mononuclear cells (PBMCs), sampled when the disease was refractory, from a patient treated with antithyroid drugs. This receptor was obtained from a female donor with Graves disease. V usage is TRBV12-3 or TRBV12-4 and J usage is TRBJ1-1; unclear D gene. The CDR3 nucleotides are TGTGCCAGCAGGAGGATGAACACTGAAGCTTTCTTT. Protein: CASRRMNTEAFF.